Following are 9 T cell receptor beta chains from one sample sequenced in a study of blood T cell repertoires in COVID-19. Profiling relied on immunoSEQ multiplex PCR, and the TCRdb table lists in-frame clones only, not all of them. The table includes about 140,000 clones, approximately 90% detected once. The source material was peripheral blood. The receptors here all came from a human donor with COVID-19, enrolled during active disease. The donor label of this sample is uncertain.

The CDR3 sequence: CASKRTGDTDTQYF. CDR3 DNA: TGTGCCAGCAAACGGACAGGAGACACAGATACGCAGTATTTT. The V gene is TRBV9, the J gene TRBJ2-3; 7 bases are a match to TRBD1. Looked up from germline, CDR1 is SGDLS and CDR2 is YYNGEE. There are 14 residues in the CDR3. V was clipped by 6 bases and J by 2 bases; unmatched bases: 6.

This rearrangement joins TRBV20-1 to TRBJ1-4; D is undetermined. V was cut by 5 bases and J by 8 bases, with 9 bases left in between. Germline V CDR1 and CDR2: DFQATT, SNEGSKA (reference sequence). The CDR3 has 11 residues. This CDR3 reads CSALQREKLFF. The CDR3, as DNA: TGCAGTGCTTTACAGAGAGAAAAACTGTTTTTT.

The chain is built from TRBV5-1 and TRBJ2-1, with D hard to call. Trimming pared 4 bases from V and 6 bases from J, leaving 14 bases between. Germline V gene lookup returns CDR1 SGHRS and CDR2 YFSETQ. There are 14 residues in the CDR3. The chain's CDR3 is CASSESSPVNEQFF. The CDR3 DNA is TGCGCCAGCAGCGAAAGCTCCCCGGTCAATGAGCAGTTCTTC.

The gene calls are TRBV6-5 and TRBJ1-4, with TRBD1 matching over 7 bases. Germline CDR1 reads MNHEY; CDR2 reads SVGAGI. This CDR3 region has 15 residues. The V segment lost 0 bases and the J segment 5 bases; nucleotides outside the gene matches: 3. For the CDR3, the DNA is TGTGCCAGCAGTTACTCGGGACAGACCAATGAAAAACTGTTTTTT. Amino acid sequence: CASSYSGQTNEKLFF.

This clone was recorded once. The chain is built from TRBV10-1 and TRBJ2-3; 9 nucleotides agree with TRBD2. This CDR3 has 17 residues. With V trimmed by 0 bases and J by 4 bases, 8 bases remained unmatched. In germline, CDR1 is WNHNN, CDR2 SYGVQD (reference sequence). CDR3 amino acids: CASSESKGTSYPDTQYF. The CDR3 bases are TGCGCCAGCAGTGAGTCGAAAGGGACTAGCTATCCAGATACGCAGTATTTT.

V and J are TRBV5-1 and TRBJ2-7; 7 bases agree with TRBD2. The CDR3 totals 15 residues. Trimming took 0 bases from V and 0 from J; bases not matched to a gene: 3. Germline CDR1 reads SGHRS; CDR2 reads YFSETQ. CDR3 bases: TGCGCCAGCAGCTTGGGGGAGGGGTTCTCCTACGAGCAGTACTTC. Amino acid sequence: CASSLGEGFSYEQYF.

The chain joins TRBV3-1 (or the pseudogene TRBV3-2) to TRBJ2-1; TRBD1 is a possible D gene (5 bases). The CDR3 has 16 amino acids. The germline CDR1 and CDR2 sequences are LGHDT and YNNKEL (reference sequence). Trimming stripped 1 base from V and 0 bases from J, with 10 bases between. The CDR3 sequence: CASSQATDLSYNEQFF. For the CDR3, the DNA is TGTGCCAGCAGCCAAGCGACAGACCTCTCCTACAATGAGCAGTTCTTC.

The chain uses TRBV5-4 and TRBJ2-5; D may be TRBD2 (6 bases). CDR3 length: 17 amino acids. Germline lookup yields CDR1 SGHNT and CDR2 YYREEE (reference sequence). V dropped 0 bases and J dropped 4 bases, with 19 bases sitting between them. The CDR3 region is CASSLAFGGTSGETQYF. CDR3 sequence (DNA): TGTGCCAGCAGCTTGGCCTTCGGGGGAACCTCCGGAGAGACCCAGTACTTC.

This chain connects TRBV7-8 to TRBJ1-1; 7 nucleotides align to TRBD1. The CDR3 is made up of 17 amino acids. The trim removed 1 base at V and 6 bases at J, leaving 14 bases unmatched. The germline CDR1 and CDR2 sequences are SGHVS and FQNEAQ. The CDR3 DNA is TGTGCCAGCAGCTTAGTCGGCAGGGGGACGAACAGGGCTGAAGCTTTCTTT. Translating it yields CASSLVGRGTNRAEAFF.